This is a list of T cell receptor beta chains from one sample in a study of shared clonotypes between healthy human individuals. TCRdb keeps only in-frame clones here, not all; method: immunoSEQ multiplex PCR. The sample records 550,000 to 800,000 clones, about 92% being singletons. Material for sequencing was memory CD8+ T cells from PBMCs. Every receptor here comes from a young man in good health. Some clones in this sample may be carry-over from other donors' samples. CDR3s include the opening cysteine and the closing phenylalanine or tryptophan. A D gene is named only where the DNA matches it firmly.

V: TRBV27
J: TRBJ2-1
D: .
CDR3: CASSLFAGNEQFF
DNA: TGTGCCAGCAGTTTATTTGCCGGGAATGAGCAGTTCTTC

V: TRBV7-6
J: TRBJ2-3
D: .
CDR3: CASSLDPRSTDTQYF
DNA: TGTGCCAGCAGCTTAGACCCCCGGTCGACAGATACGCAGTATTTT

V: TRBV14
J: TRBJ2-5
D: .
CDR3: CASSQVYETQYF
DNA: TGTGCCAGCAGCCAAGTGTATGAGACCCAGTACTTC

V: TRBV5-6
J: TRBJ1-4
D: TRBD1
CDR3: CASSWGTGSQGGLFF
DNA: TGTGCCAGCAGCTGGGGGACAGGATCCCAGGGAGGACTGTTTTTT

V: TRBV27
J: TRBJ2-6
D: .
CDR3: CASSGTTLDRSGFGSGANVLTF
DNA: TGTGCCAGCAGTGGCACTACTCTGGATCGCTCTGGGTTTGGCTCTGGGGCCAACGTCCTGACTTTC

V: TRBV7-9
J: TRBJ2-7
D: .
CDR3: CASTEGGFSYEQYF
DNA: TGTGCCAGCACCGAAGGGGGTTTCTCCTACGAGCAGTACTTC

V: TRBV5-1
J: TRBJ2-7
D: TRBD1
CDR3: CASSLGTGNYEQYF
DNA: TGCGCCAGCAGCTTGGGGACAGGAAACTACGAGCAGTACTTC

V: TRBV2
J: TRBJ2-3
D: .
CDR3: CASSSPGGHLRDTQYF
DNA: TGTGCCAGCAGTTCCCCCGGAGGACACCTCCGGGATACGCAGTATTTT

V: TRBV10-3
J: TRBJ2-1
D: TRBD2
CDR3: CAISDPANSGSYEQFF
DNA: TGTGCCATAAGTGACCCGGCAAATAGCGGGAGCTATGAGCAGTTCTTC

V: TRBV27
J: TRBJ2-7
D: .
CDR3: CASSLRQTYEQYF
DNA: TGTGCCAGCAGTTTGAGACAGACCTACGAGCAGTACTTT

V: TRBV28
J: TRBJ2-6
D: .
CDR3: CASSLGQAEGANVLTF
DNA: TGTGCCAGCAGTTTAGGGCAGGCGGAAGGGGCCAACGTCCTGACTTTC

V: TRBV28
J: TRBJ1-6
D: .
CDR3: CASSESRGNSPLHF
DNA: TGTGCCAGCAGTGAAAGCAGGGGTAATTCACCCCTCCACTTT

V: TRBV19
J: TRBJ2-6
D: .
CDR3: CASRPSGANVLTF
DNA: TGTGCCAGTAGGCCCTCTGGGGCCAACGTCCTGACTTTC

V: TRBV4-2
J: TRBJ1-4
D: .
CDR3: CASSQVDSATNEKLFF
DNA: TGTGCCAGCAGCCAAGTAGACAGTGCAACTAATGAAAAACTGTTTTTT

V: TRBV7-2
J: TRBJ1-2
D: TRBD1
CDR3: CASSLSRQGSYGYTF
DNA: TGTGCCAGCAGCTTATCCCGACAGGGATCCTATGGCTACACCTTC

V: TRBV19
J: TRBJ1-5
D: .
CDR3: CASSILIGSNQPQHF
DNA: TGTGCCAGTAGTATTTTGATCGGTAGCAATCAGCCCCAGCATTTT

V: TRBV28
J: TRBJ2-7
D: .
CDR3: CASSSRDRLKGSPSYEQYF
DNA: TGTGCCAGCAGTTCCAGGGACCGGCTGAAAGGCTCCCCATCTTACGAGCAGTACTTC